This passage covers 25 T cell receptor beta chains from one sample sequenced in a study of T cells expressing NK-cell markers. TCRdb re-called the 5' RACE reads; every CDR3 protein appears as one record, without DNA. The sample holds some 500,000 distinct CDR3 sequences. Sequences were obtained from blood T cells: a sorted CD56 or NKG2C T cell subset, CD4+ or CD8+ T cells, or bulk PBMC T cells (not recorded which). These receptors originate from a woman in her forties or fifties in good health.

J is TRBJ2-1 and V is TRBV3-1. Germline CDR1 and CDR2: LGHDT and YNNKEL (reference sequence). This CDR3 contains 16 residues. The CDR3 sequence: CASSQERLLGYNEQFF.

The V gene is TRBV6-5, the J gene TRBJ2-5; without DNA, the TCRdb call of TRBD1 cannot be checked. The CDR3 covers 17 residues. Per germline, CDR1 MNHEY and CDR2 SVGAGI. The CDR3 protein is CASSYSSSLGRQETQYF.

The gene calls are TRBV12-3 or TRBV12-4 and TRBJ1-2. The CDR3 is 12 amino acids. This CDR3 reads CASSLTRNGYTF.

The chain carries TRBV12-3 or TRBV12-4 and TRBJ2-1; TCRdb outputs TRBD1, but without DNA this stays unchecked. CDR3 length: 14 amino acids. This chain's CDR3 is CASSLTGGGPEQFF.

The genes are TRBV29-1 and TRBJ1-2. Germline V gives CDR1 SQVTM, CDR2 ANQGSEA. This CDR3 has 13 residues. This CDR3 is CSVREGRMNGYTF.

The V and J genes are TRBV5-1 and TRBJ2-1; lacking DNA, the TRBD1 call made by TCRdb goes unchecked. Germline lookup yields CDR1 SGHRS and CDR2 YFSETQ. The CDR3 consists of 16 residues. CDR3 in amino acids: CASSLSQGARFYEQFF.

The chain employs TRBV24-1 and TRBJ2-1; TCRdb outputs TRBD2, but without DNA this stays unchecked. Germline V gene lookup returns CDR1 KGHDR and CDR2 SFDVKD. The CDR3 contains 17 residues. The CDR3 loop is CATSDSSAGSSYNEQFF.

The J gene is TRBJ2-2, the V gene TRBV6-2 or TRBV6-3; TCRdb outputs TRBD1, but without DNA this stays unchecked. Germline V CDR1 and CDR2: MNHEY, SVGEGT. This CDR3 is 15 amino acids long. The CDR3 is CATILGGAATGELFF.

The V and J genes are TRBV11-2 and TRBJ2-1. Germline lookup yields CDR1 SGHAT and CDR2 FQNNGV. The CDR3 loop spans 16 amino acids. CDR3 sequence reads: CASSPIGEGLYNEQFF.

This chain links TRBV12-3 or TRBV12-4 with TRBJ2-4; TCRdb returns TRBD1, unconfirmable since there is no DNA. The CDR3 spans 13 residues. The CDR3 here is CASRWTVEGIQYF.

The CDR3: CASRQGDAGNTIYF. This sequence joins TRBV6-6 and TRBJ1-3; the TCRdb D gene call, TRBD1, has no DNA to confirm it. This CDR3 is built from 14 residues. The germline CDR1 and CDR2 sequences are MNHNY and SVGAGI (reference sequence).

The chain carries TRBV6-2 or TRBV6-3 and TRBJ2-3; TCRdb calls TRBD1, which cannot be checked without DNA. CDR3 size: 13 residues. CDR1 MNHEY and CDR2 SVGEGT come from the germline V gene. CDR3: CASRVPSADTQYF.

The rearrangement uses TRBV5-6 and TRBJ1-2; TCRdb outputs TRBD1, but without DNA this stays unchecked. The germline gives CDR1 SGHDT, CDR2 YYEEEE. The CDR3 totals 15 residues. CDR3: CASSLGGRGHYGYTF.

The rearrangement uses TRBV20-1 and TRBJ1-2. Germline lookup yields CDR1 DFQATT and CDR2 SNEGSKA (reference sequence). This CDR3 has 14 residues. Here the CDR3 reads CSAALSTTNYGYTF.

The chain uses TRBV20-1 and TRBJ2-1; TCRdb's D gene call, TRBD2, goes unchecked for lack of DNA. The CDR3 consists of 15 residues. Germline V lookup: CDR1 DFQATT, CDR2 SNEGSKA (reference sequence). CDR3 sequence reads: CSASPASEGYNEQFF.

This chain joins TRBV6-1 and TRBJ1-2; there is no DNA to check the TCRdb D call of TRBD1. Germline-derived CDR1 and CDR2 are MNHNS and SASEGT. There are 14 residues in the CDR3. The CDR3 here is CASSEASGAGGYTF.

This chain connects TRBV18 to TRBJ2-7; the TRBD2 assignment by TCRdb is unverifiable without DNA. The CDR3 covers 15 residues. The germline V gene has CDR1 KGHSH and CDR2 LQKENI. The CDR3 loop is CASSTIELAGNEQYF.

V usage is TRBV29-1 and J usage is TRBJ2-3. CDR1 is SQVTM and CDR2 is ANQGSEA in the germline V gene. This CDR3 contains 14 residues. The CDR3 protein is CSVERTIGTDTQYF.

The chain links TRBV4-1 to TRBJ2-5; TCRdb designates TRBD1, a call that cannot be tested without DNA. In germline, CDR1 is MGHRA, CDR2 YSYEKL. The CDR3 length is 11 residues. This chain's CDR3 is CASRGAETQYF.

The V call is TRBV12-3 or TRBV12-4, the J call TRBJ2-3; TCRdb calls TRBD2, which cannot be checked without DNA. This CDR3 has 15 amino acids. The CDR3 here is CASSLPGLRADTQYF.

This rearrangement joins TRBV14 to TRBJ2-7; TCRdb returns TRBD2, unconfirmable since there is no DNA. The germline CDR1 and CDR2 sequences are SGHDN and FVKESK. CDR3 length equals 15 residues. CDR3 sequence: CASSPLSGGTYEQYF.

J is TRBJ2-1 and V is TRBV12-3 or TRBV12-4; no DNA is available, so the TRBD1 call from TCRdb remains unchecked. The CDR3 has 17 amino acids. The CDR3 reads CASTPGSAQVSYNEQFF.

The V and J genes are TRBV24-1 and TRBJ2-1; TCRdb indicates TRBD2, and absent DNA this call remains unverified. This CDR3 has 16 residues. CDR1 and CDR2 (germline): KGHDR, SFDVKD. CDR3 sequence: CATSDFGLASYNEQFF.

The V gene is TRBV2, the J gene TRBJ2-1. The CDR3 length is 12 residues. Germline loops: CDR1 SNHLY, CDR2 FYNNEI. CDR3 sequence reads: CASVRAYNEQFF.

This chain links TRBV14 with TRBJ2-3; no DNA is available, so the TRBD1 call from TCRdb remains unchecked. This CDR3 region has 20 residues. CDR1 and CDR2 (germline): SGHDN, FVKESK. The CDR3 loop is CASSRRTVNFSGTSTDTQYF.